The present entry profiles one T cell receptor (beta chain) with its context. As yet, its antigen is unknown. The data belong to a study of cytomegalovirus exposure and HLA in healthy donors. General study findings and limits: A later analysis reportedly found fewer N-insertions in an Asian-associated ancestry cluster than the roughly 680-donor mean.

PCR involved 60 Vbeta and 13 Jbeta primers. Here immunoSEQ multiplex PCR was the method, and the copy in TCRdb shows in-frame clones only, minus some. This listing includes 150,000 or so clones. The CDR3 length is 13 residues. The germline V gene has CDR1 SGHNT and CDR2 YYREEE (reference sequence). Losses at the gene ends were 2 bases for V and 9 bases for J; bases not matched to a gene: 5. The clonotype was recovered from a woman aged 45-65 years in good health and CMV-seronegative. The chain recombines TRBV5-4 with TRBJ2-1; 7 nucleotides agree with TRBD1. Sequencing input: PBMCs. The CDR3 bases are TGTGCCAGCAGCTTTACAACAGGGGCTGAGCAGTTCTTC. It translates to CASSFTTGAEQFF.